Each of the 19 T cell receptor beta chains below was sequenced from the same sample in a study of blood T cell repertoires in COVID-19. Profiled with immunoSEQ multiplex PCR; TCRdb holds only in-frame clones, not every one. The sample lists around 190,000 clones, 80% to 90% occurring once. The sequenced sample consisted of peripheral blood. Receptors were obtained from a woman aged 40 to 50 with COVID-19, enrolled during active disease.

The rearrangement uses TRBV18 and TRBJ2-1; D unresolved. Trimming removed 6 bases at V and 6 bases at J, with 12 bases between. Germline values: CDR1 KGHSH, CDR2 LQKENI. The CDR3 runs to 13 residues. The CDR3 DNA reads TGTGCCAGCTCCCAATCTTTCGGCAATGAGCAGTTCTTC. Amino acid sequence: CASSQSFGNEQFF. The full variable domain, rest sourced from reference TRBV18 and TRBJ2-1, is NAGVMQNPRHLVRRRGQEARLRCSPMKGHSHVYWYRQLPEEGLKFMVYLQKENIIDESGMPKERFSAEFPKEGPSILRIQQVVRGDSAAYFCASSQSFGNEQFFGPGTRLTVL.

The CDR3 nucleotides are TGCAGCGGGAGGGGGGGCTCTAGCGGAAACAATGAGCAGTTCTTC. Residues: CSGRGGSSGNNEQFF. The chain combines TRBV29-1 with TRBJ2-1; D perhaps matches TRBD2 (7 bases). Trimming removed 7 bases at V and 5 bases at J, with 21 bases between. Germline CDR1 SQVTM, CDR2 ANQGSEA. The CDR3 totals 15 residues.

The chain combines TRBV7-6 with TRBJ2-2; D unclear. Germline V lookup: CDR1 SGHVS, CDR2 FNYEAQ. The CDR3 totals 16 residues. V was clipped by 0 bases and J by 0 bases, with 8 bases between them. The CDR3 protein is CASSLAGPPNTGELFF. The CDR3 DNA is TGTGCCAGCAGCTTAGCTGGGCCTCCGAACACCGGGGAGCTGTTTTTT.

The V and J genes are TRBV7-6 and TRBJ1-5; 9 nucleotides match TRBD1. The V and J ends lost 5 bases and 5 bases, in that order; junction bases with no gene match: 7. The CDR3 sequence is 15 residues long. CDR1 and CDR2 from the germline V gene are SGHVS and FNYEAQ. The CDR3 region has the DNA TGTGCCAGCAGCGTCGATGGGACAGGGTATCAGCCCCAGCATTTT. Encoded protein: CASSVDGTGYQPQHF.

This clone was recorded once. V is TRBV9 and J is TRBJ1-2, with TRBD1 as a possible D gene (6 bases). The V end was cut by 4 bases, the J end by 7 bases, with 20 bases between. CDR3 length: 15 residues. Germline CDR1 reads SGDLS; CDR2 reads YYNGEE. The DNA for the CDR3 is TGTGCCAGCAGCCCCCGGGCAGGGGTGACCCTTGGCTACACCTTC. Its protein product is CASSPRAGVTLGYTF.

As DNA, the CDR3 is TGTGCCAGCAGCCCCAACCAAGAGACCCAGTACTTC. Protein: CASSPNQETQYF. The chain carries TRBV11-2 and TRBJ2-5; D is uncertain. Germline CDR1 and CDR2: SGHAT and FQNNGV. V was cut by 5 bases and J by 0 bases, with 4 bases left in between. This CDR3 is built from 12 residues.

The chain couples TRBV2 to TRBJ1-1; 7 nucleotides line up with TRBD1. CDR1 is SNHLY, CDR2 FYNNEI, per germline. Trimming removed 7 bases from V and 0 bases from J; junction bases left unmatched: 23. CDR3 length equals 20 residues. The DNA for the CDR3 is TGTGCCAGCATCTGGGGGACAGCCCATACGAAAAGCTACATGAACACTGAAGCTTTCTTT. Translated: CASIWGTAHTKSYMNTEAFF. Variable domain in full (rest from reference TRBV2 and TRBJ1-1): EPEVTQTPSHQVTQMGQEVILRCVPISNHLYFYWYRQILGQKVEFLVSFYNNEISEKSEIFDDQFSVERPDGSNFTLKIRSTKLEDSAMYFCASIWGTAHTKSYMNTEAFFGQGTRLTVV.

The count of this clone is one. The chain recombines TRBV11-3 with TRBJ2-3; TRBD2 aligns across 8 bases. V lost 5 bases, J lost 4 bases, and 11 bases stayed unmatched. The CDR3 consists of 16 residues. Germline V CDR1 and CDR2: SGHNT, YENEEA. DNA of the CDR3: TGTGCCAGCAGCCCCTGGGGTAGCGGGAACCCAGATACGCAGTATTTT. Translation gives CASSPWGSGNPDTQYF.

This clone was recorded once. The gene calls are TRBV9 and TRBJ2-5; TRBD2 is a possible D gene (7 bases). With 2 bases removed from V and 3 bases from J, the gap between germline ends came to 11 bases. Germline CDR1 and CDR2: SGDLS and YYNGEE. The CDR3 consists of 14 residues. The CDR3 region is CASSVGGLEETQYF. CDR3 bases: TGTGCCAGCAGCGTCGGGGGGCTGGAAGAGACCCAGTACTTC.

CDR3 sequence reads: CASSSIAGYPYEQYF. CDR3 nucleotides: TGTGCCAGCAGTTCAATAGCGGGATATCCCTACGAGCAGTACTTC. V is TRBV28 and J is TRBJ2-7; 8 nucleotides align to TRBD2. V gave up 4 bases and J gave up 2 bases; unmatched junction bases: 7. This CDR3 spans 15 amino acids. Germline lookup yields CDR1 MDHEN and CDR2 SYDVKM.

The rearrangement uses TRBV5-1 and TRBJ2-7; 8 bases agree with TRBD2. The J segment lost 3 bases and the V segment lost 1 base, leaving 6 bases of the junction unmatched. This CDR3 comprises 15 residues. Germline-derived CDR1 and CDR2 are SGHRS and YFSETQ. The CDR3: CASSLLTSEFYEQYF. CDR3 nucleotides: TGCGCCAGCAGCTTGCTGACTAGCGAATTCTACGAGCAGTACTTC.

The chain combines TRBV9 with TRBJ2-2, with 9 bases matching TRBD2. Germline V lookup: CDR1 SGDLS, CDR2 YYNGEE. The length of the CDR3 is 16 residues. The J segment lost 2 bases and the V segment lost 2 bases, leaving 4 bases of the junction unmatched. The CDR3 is CASSVSGGINTGELFF. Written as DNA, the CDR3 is TGTGCCAGCAGCGTTAGCGGGGGCATCAACACCGGGGAGCTGTTTTTT.

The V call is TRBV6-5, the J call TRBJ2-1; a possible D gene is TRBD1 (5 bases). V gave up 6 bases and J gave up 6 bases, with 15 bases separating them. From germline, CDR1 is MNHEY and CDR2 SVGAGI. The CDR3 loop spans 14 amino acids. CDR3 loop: CASRLNYRSNEQFF. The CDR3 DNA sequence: TGTGCCAGCAGACTCAACTACAGGTCCAATGAGCAGTTCTTC.

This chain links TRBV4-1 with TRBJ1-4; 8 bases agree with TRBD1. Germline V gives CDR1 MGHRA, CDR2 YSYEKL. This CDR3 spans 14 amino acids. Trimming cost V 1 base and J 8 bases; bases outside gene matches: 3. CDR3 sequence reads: CASSQVTGDEKLFF. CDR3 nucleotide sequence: TGCGCCAGCAGCCAAGTGACAGGGGACGAAAAACTGTTTTTT.

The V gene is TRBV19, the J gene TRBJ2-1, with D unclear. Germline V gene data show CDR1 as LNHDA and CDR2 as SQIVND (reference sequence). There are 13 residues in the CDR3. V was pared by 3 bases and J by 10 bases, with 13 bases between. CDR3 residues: CASSIGFQPEQFF. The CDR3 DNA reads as TGTGCCAGTAGTATCGGTTTTCAACCCGAGCAGTTCTTC.

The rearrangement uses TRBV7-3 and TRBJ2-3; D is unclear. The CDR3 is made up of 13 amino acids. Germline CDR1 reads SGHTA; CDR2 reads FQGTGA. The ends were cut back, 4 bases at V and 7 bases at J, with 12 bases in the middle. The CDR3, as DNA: TGTGCCAGCAGCTCTACCACCATCAATACGCAGTATTTT. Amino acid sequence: CASSSTTINTQYF.

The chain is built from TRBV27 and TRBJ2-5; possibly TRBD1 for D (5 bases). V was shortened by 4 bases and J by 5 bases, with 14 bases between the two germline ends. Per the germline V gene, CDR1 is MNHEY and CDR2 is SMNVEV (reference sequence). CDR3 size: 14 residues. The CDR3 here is CASSSRVPGETQYF. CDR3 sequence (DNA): TGTGCCAGCAGTTCCAGGGTCCCGGGTGAGACCCAGTACTTC.

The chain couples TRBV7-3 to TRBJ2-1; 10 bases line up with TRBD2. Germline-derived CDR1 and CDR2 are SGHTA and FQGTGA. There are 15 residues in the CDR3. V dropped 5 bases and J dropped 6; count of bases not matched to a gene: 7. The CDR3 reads CASSTSGRAVNEQFF. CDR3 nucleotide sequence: TGTGCCAGCAGCACGAGCGGGAGGGCCGTCAATGAGCAGTTCTTC.

CDR3 nucleotide sequence: TGTGCCAGCAGCGTGACTACCGGGAGCCTTGGGGTAGAGACCCAGTACTTC. As protein: CASSVTTGSLGVETQYF. The V gene is TRBV9, the J gene TRBJ2-5; tentatively, D is TRBD2 (6 bases). CDR1 is SGDLS and CDR2 is YYNGEE in the germline V gene. The CDR3 runs 17 residues. Deletions cut 2 bases from V and 4 bases from J, with 21 bases between. Drawing the rest from reference TRBV9 and TRBJ2-5, the complete variable domain is DSGVTQTPKHLITATGQRVTLRCSPRSGDLSVYWYQQSLDQGLQFLIQYYNGEERAKGNILERFSAQQFPDLHSELNLSSLELGDSALYFCASSVTTGSLGVETQYFGPGTRLLVL.